This is a list of T cell receptor beta chains from one sample in a study of early T cells in non-severe SARS-CoV-2 infection. TCRdb re-called the 5' RACE reads through MiXCR, storing one row per CDR3 protein. The table shows approximately 42,000 distinct CDR3 sequences, with roughly 6% occurring only once. Sequenced sample: whole blood. These receptors all stem from an adult who was a healthcare worker with PCR-confirmed SARS-CoV-2 infection or an uninfected control (not recorded which). The CDR3 runs from the conserved cysteine through the conserved F or W. Each record gives: J gene, V gene, CDR3 protein.

j_call: TRBJ2-3
v_call: TRBV24-1
cdr3_aa: CATSDSLAGGLKDTQYF

j_call: TRBJ2-3
v_call: TRBV5-6
cdr3_aa: CASSSRTSGTTDTQYF

j_call: TRBJ2-5
v_call: TRBV5-5
cdr3_aa: CASSSVASVGKETQYF

j_call: TRBJ1-5
v_call: TRBV19
cdr3_aa: CASSPGTVFREPQHF

j_call: TRBJ2-1
v_call: TRBV29-1
cdr3_aa: CSVGELGSSYNEQFF

j_call: TRBJ2-1
v_call: TRBV7-9
cdr3_aa: CASSLGAANEQFF

j_call: TRBJ2-2
v_call: TRBV7-9
cdr3_aa: CASSRQNGELFF

j_call: TRBJ1-2
v_call: TRBV30
cdr3_aa: CAWSPLFLGYTF

j_call: TRBJ2-7
v_call: TRBV28
cdr3_aa: CASSLVSKTSYEQYF

j_call: TRBJ2-2
v_call: TRBV7-2
cdr3_aa: CASSLRPAGELFF

j_call: TRBJ2-1
v_call: TRBV3-1
cdr3_aa: CASSQDPPDEQFF

j_call: TRBJ2-3
v_call: TRBV7-6
cdr3_aa: CASSLGKWELRSTDTQYF

j_call: TRBJ2-2
v_call: TRBV14
cdr3_aa: CASSRVVTGELFF

j_call: TRBJ2-3
v_call: TRBV5-1
cdr3_aa: CAGSLQGQGGTDTQYF

j_call: TRBJ2-7
v_call: TRBV4-1
cdr3_aa: CASSEVGGGGYEQYF

j_call: TRBJ2-1
v_call: TRBV10-2
cdr3_aa: CASSEGDEQFF

j_call: TRBJ1-4
v_call: TRBV6-6
cdr3_aa: CASRGDRAMGNEKLFF

j_call: TRBJ1-1
v_call: TRBV10-2
cdr3_aa: CASSEFSMNTEAFF

j_call: TRBJ1-2
v_call: TRBV6-6
cdr3_aa: CASSPREGAQGYTF

j_call: TRBJ2-2
v_call: TRBV12-3/TRBV12-4
cdr3_aa: CASTPVLGAGELFF

j_call: TRBJ2-5
v_call: TRBV12-3/TRBV12-4
cdr3_aa: CASRRTGVETQYF

j_call: TRBJ2-5
v_call: TRBV20-1
cdr3_aa: CSARTGQPQETQYF

j_call: TRBJ2-3
v_call: TRBV2
cdr3_aa: CASTLSAPNTQYF

j_call: TRBJ2-1
v_call: TRBV7-9
cdr3_aa: CASSLATSGGSYNEQFF

j_call: TRBJ2-7
v_call: TRBV27
cdr3_aa: CASSLSAGMIQEQYF

j_call: TRBJ2-3
v_call: TRBV11-2
cdr3_aa: CASSFDGTYTDTQYF

j_call: TRBJ1-1
v_call: TRBV11-2
cdr3_aa: CASSLDPGGFTEAFF

j_call: TRBJ2-7
v_call: TRBV18
cdr3_aa: CASSPGPGAYEQYF

j_call: TRBJ1-1
v_call: TRBV28
cdr3_aa: CASSLQGSEAFF

j_call: TRBJ2-7
v_call: TRBV11-2
cdr3_aa: CASSLFTGGRNEQYF

j_call: TRBJ2-5
v_call: TRBV5-1
cdr3_aa: CASSWEGQDQETQYF

j_call: TRBJ1-6
v_call: TRBV27
cdr3_aa: CASSWTGGDSPLHF

j_call: TRBJ2-1
v_call: TRBV7-3
cdr3_aa: CASSPSLLNNEQFF

j_call: TRBJ2-7
v_call: TRBV18
cdr3_aa: CASSPGTSGAYEQYF

j_call: TRBJ2-3
v_call: TRBV7-8
cdr3_aa: CASSPGDSTDTQYF

j_call: TRBJ2-3
v_call: TRBV20-1
cdr3_aa: CSAPTGYSTDTQYF

j_call: TRBJ1-2
v_call: TRBV7-2
cdr3_aa: CASSQSGTGLYGYTF

j_call: TRBJ2-5
v_call: TRBV5-1
cdr3_aa: CASSYEGQGIGQETQYF

j_call: TRBJ2-7
v_call: TRBV7-2
cdr3_aa: CASGTPWGYEQYF

j_call: TRBJ1-6
v_call: TRBV28
cdr3_aa: CASTTPGTGSYNSPLHF

j_call: TRBJ2-5
v_call: TRBV20-1
cdr3_aa: CSARAWAGQETQYF

j_call: TRBJ2-5
v_call: TRBV3-1
cdr3_aa: CASSGTAQETQYF

j_call: TRBJ2-1
v_call: TRBV10-2
cdr3_aa: CASSESRTGTYNEQFF

j_call: TRBJ2-7
v_call: TRBV5-1
cdr3_aa: CASSLRTSYGEQYF

j_call: TRBJ2-1
v_call: TRBV4-1
cdr3_aa: CASSQEGDNEQFF

j_call: TRBJ1-1
v_call: TRBV7-9
cdr3_aa: CASSRSAKSTEAFF